Detailed here is one T cell receptor beta chain. What it recognizes is unknown. The same CDR3 also results from other DNA sequences found in this sample. V lost 4 bases to trimming and J lost 5 bases, with 6 bases between them. This CDR3 is 12 amino acids long. In germline, CDR1 is KGHSH, CDR2 LQKENI. This specimen belongs to a study of shared clonotypes between healthy human individuals. Whole-study results and caveats: Generation probability values for non-shared clonotypes were lower than those for clonotypes shared by all four donors.

The assay used deep level. Sequencing was performed with immunoSEQ multiplex PCR; in TCRdb, only in-frame clones are kept and a portion is missing. This table holds about 820,000 clones, nearly 95% found once. Naive-designated CD8 cells lacked CD45RO, were positively enriched for CCR7, and omitted terminally differentiated effector memory CD45RA+ cells. Within Nashville, Tennessee resided all donors, each a Caucasian adult. Material for sequencing was naive CD8+ T cells sorted from blood. The sequence came from a young man in good health. V usage is TRBV18 and J usage is TRBJ2-1; D gene uncertain. The CDR3 is CASSHDNNEQFF. The CDR3 coding sequence is TGTGCCAGCTCACACGACAACAATGAGCAGTTCTTC.